Below, one T cell receptor (beta chain) is given with its context. The entry originates in a study of blood T cell repertoires in COVID-19. TCRdb's copy holds only in-frame clones and misses some; the assay was immunoSEQ multiplex PCR. The sample holds some 250,000 clones, around 79% seen once. The sample was peripheral blood. This sequence was found in a woman over 75 with acute or convalescent COVID-19.

DNA for the CDR3: TGTGCCAGCAGTTTTACAGAAAACTATGGCTACACCTTC. Translating it yields CASSFTENYGYTF. The rearrangement uses TRBV12-3 or TRBV12-4 and TRBJ1-2; D remains unclear. The CDR3 spans 13 residues. Trimming cost V 3 bases and J 2 bases, with 7 bases left between them.